Included here is one TCR beta chain sequence, with context. The antigen is unknown. This sample was taken from a study of T cell repertoires in cytomegalovirus infection. Background on the study: The public TCR beta signatures pointed to both CMV infection and matching HLA type.

Germline assignment: CDR1 KGHDR and CDR2 SFDVKD. Trimming took off 3 bases at V and 0 bases at J, with 11 bases between the two ends. The CDR3 covers 16 residues. One entry per CDR3 protein, called by TCRdb with MiXCR from the reads. Among hundreds of thousands of distinct CDR3 sequences, 40% to 50% were seen once, and the ten largest hold around 45%. The source was cultured PBMCs, collected from culture after CMV antigen stimulation. The TCR originated in a human donor in good health (CMV status not recorded). Some clones in this sample may be carry-over from other donors' samples. The J gene is TRBJ2-1, the V gene TRBV24-1; D is perhaps TRBD2 (5 bases). The CDR3 nucleotides read TGTGCCACCAGTGATCCCCAAGCGGACTCCTACAATGAGCAGTTCTTC. Protein product: CATSDPQADSYNEQFF.